This TCR beta chain was identified during a study of human T cells and chemical hapten exposure. Across the whole study: Throughout the approximately 24-week study, diphenylcyclopropenone was applied weekly to the patients' scalps. Study-wide findings and caveats: Among expanded TCRs, significantly more large CDR3 similarity clusters formed than among controls.

Noted time point: patch test 1, 2 weeks after DPC sensitization. Treatment specified: therapeutic diphenylcyclopropenone sensitization with weekly scalp DPC. Alopecia patients, 18 to 70 years old and DPC-suitable, served as donors. A single record per CDR3 protein comes from TCRdb applying MiXCR to the RACE reads. The profile covers fewer than 100,000 distinct CDR3 sequences, with roughly 12% appearing a single time and about 3.5% taken by the ten largest. About this clonotype itself: What it recognizes is unknown. Its ends do not fully match the called genes, so a read error is possible.

The sample consisted of whole blood, taken in connection with sensitization to the hapten diphenylcyclopropenone (DPC). The clonotype comes from an older woman with alopecia areata. Some clones in this sample may be carry-over from other donors' samples.

Written as DNA, the CDR3 is TGTGCTAGCAGCCCCCGCCTCGGGGGTACCCAGTACTTC. It is translated as CASSPRLGGTQYF. The gene calls are TRBV7-7 and TRBJ2-5; D is possibly TRBD2 (6 bases). CDR1 and CDR2 from the germline V gene are SSHAT and FNYEAQ (reference sequence). There are 13 residues in the CDR3. Using reference TRBV7-7 and TRBJ2-5 for the parts outside the CDR3, the full variable domain is GAGVSQSPRYKVTKRGQDVTLRCDPISSHATLYWYQQALGQGPEFLTYFNYEAQPDKSGLPSDRFSAERPEGSISTLTIQRTEQRDSAMYRCASSPRLGGTQYFGPGTRLLVL.